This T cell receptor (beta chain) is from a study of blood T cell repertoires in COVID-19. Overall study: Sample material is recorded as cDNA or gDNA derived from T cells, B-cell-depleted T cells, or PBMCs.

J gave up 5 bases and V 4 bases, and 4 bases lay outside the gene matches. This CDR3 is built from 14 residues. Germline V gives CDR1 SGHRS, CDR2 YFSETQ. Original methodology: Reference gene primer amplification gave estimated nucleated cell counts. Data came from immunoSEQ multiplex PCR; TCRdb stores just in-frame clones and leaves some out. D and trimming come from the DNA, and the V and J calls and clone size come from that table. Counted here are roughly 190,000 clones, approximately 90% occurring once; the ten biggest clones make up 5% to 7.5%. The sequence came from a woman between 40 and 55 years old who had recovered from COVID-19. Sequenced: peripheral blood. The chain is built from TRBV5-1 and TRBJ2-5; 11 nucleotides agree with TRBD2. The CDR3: CASSQGTSGETQYF. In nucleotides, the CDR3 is TGCGCCAGCAGCCAGGGGACTAGCGGCGAGACCCAGTACTTC.